The 12 T cell receptor beta chains given below trace back to one sample, sequenced in a study of blood T cell repertoires in COVID-19. Repertoires were generated with immunoSEQ multiplex PCR, while TCRdb's copy carries only in-frame clones and drops some. The sample contains over 200,000 clones, under 85% of which appear only once. Sample: PBMCs or T cells enriched from blood (not recorded which). These receptors originate from a man aged 55 to 70 who had recovered from COVID-19.

The J gene is TRBJ2-7, the V gene TRBV30; D unresolved. The CDR3 runs 12 residues. V dropped 4 bases and J dropped 0 bases, with 7 bases sitting between them. CDR1 and CDR2 (germline): GTSNPN, SVGIG (reference sequence). The CDR3 region has the DNA TGTGCCTGGACAGATAACTCCTACGAGCAGTACTTC. Protein: CAWTDNSYEQYF.

The chain combines TRBV11-2 with TRBJ2-2; 9 bases agree with TRBD2. Germline CDR1 SGHAT, CDR2 FQNNGV. V dropped 3 bases and J dropped 6; count of bases not matched to a gene: 14. This CDR3 contains 18 residues. The CDR3 here is CASSLAQTGTSMPGELFF. As DNA, the CDR3 is TGTGCCAGCAGCTTGGCGCAAACCGGGACTAGCATGCCCGGGGAGCTGTTTTTT.

The chain employs TRBV29-1 and TRBJ1-4, with D hard to call. This CDR3 spans 11 amino acids. Germline CDR1 and CDR2: SQVTM and ANQGSEA. Trimming removed 3 bases at V and 8 bases at J, with 7 bases between. CDR3 loop: CSVETGEKLFF. The CDR3, as DNA: TGCAGCGTTGAGACGGGGGAAAAACTGTTTTTT.

Worth noting for this clone: This sample also contains other DNA sequences that code for the same CDR3. This chain connects TRBV7-9 to TRBJ1-1, with D perhaps TRBD1 (6 bases). The germline CDR1 and CDR2 sequences are SEHNR and FQNEAQ (reference sequence). The V end lost 1 base, the J end lost 4 bases, and 10 bases lay between the germline ends. The CDR3 sequence is 14 residues long. CDR3: CASSLEGVGTEAFF. The DNA of the CDR3 is TGTGCCAGCAGCTTAGAGGGGGTAGGCACTGAAGCTTTCTTT.

The chain uses TRBV19 and TRBJ1-5; weak D call: TRBD1 (6 bases). Per the germline V gene, CDR1 is LNHDA and CDR2 is SQIVND (reference sequence). V was cut by 7 bases and J by 3 bases, with 19 bases left in between. CDR3 size: 16 residues. The CDR3 coding sequence is TGTGCCAGTACCCCCCCGGGAGGGGGGAACAATCAGCCCCAGCATTTT. Translated, it gives CASTPPGGGNNQPQHF. Supplemented by reference TRBV19 and TRBJ1-5, the full variable domain reads DGGITQSPKYLFRKEGQNVTLSCEQNLNHDAMYWYRQDPGQGLRLIYYSQIVNDFQKGDIAEGYSVSREKKESFPLTVTSAQKNPTAFYLCASTPPGGGNNQPQHFGDGTRLSIL.

J is TRBJ1-2 and V is TRBV5-1; the D is unclear. The V gene lost 0 bases and the J gene lost 0 bases, with 6 bases spanning the gap. Germline V gives CDR1 SGHRS, CDR2 YFSETQ. The CDR3 has 14 amino acids. The CDR3, as DNA: TGCGCCAGCAGCTTGGACAGTGCTAACTATGGCTACACCTTC. This codes for CASSLDSANYGYTF.

Only a few counts were recorded for this clone. The chain carries TRBV12-3 or TRBV12-4 and TRBJ1-1; no reliable D call. The CDR3 is 12 amino acids. V lost 5 bases and J 11 bases, leaving 15 bases between the germline ends. The CDR3 DNA follows: TGTGCCAGCAGTCGAACCAGGCCTGGCGCTTTCTTT. Protein sequence: CASSRTRPGAFF.

This sequence joins TRBV6-5 and TRBJ1-3; D possibly corresponds to TRBD1 (6 bases). The CDR3 loop spans 15 amino acids. CDR1 and CDR2 (germline): MNHEY, SVGAGI. Trimming stripped 6 bases from V and 2 bases from J, with 14 bases between. The CDR3 DNA follows: TGTGCCAGCAGGCAGGACAGTGTCGCTGGAAACACCATATATTTT. Amino acid sequence: CASRQDSVAGNTIYF.

The chain combines TRBV5-1 with TRBJ1-3, with D hard to call. This CDR3 is built from 15 residues. From germline, CDR1 is SGHRS and CDR2 YFSETQ. With 1 base removed from V and 0 bases from J, the gap between germline ends came to 8 bases. The chain's CDR3 is CASSLSGVSGNTIYF. Here the CDR3 DNA reads TGCGCCAGCAGCTTGAGCGGGGTCTCTGGAAACACCATATATTTT.

The V gene is TRBV3-1 (or the pseudogene TRBV3-2), the J gene TRBJ2-1; D unclear. Germline-derived CDR1 and CDR2 are LGHDT and YNNKEL (reference sequence). This CDR3 is 17 amino acids long. V was cut by 0 bases and J by 0 bases, with 12 bases left in between. The DNA of the CDR3 is TGTGCCAGCAGCCAAGATTCCTGGAGAATCTCCTACAATGAGCAGTTCTTC. Its protein product is CASSQDSWRISYNEQFF.

This chain links TRBV2 with TRBJ1-2; D not resolved. Germline V gene lookup returns CDR1 SNHLY and CDR2 FYNNEI. The length of the CDR3 is 15 residues. V was cut by 10 bases and J by 4 bases, with 22 bases left in between. CDR3 nucleotide sequence: TGTGCCACCACCATCTATAGGACTGAACTCTATGGCTACACCTTC. This codes for CATTIYRTELYGYTF. The full variable domain, with the rest looked up from reference TRBV2 and TRBJ1-2, is EPEVTQTPSHQVTQMGQEVILRCVPISNHLYFYWYRQILGQKVEFLVSFYNNEISEKSEIFDDQFSVERPDGSNFTLKIRSTKLEDSAMYFCATTIYRTELYGYTFGSGTRLTVV.

The table lists this clone with a count of one. This sequence joins TRBV5-1 and TRBJ2-2; 10 nucleotides align to TRBD2. V trimming: 3 bases; J trimming: 7 bases; junction bases outside the gene matches: 6. The V gene's germline CDR1 is SGHRS and CDR2 YFSETQ. This CDR3 comprises 15 residues. Here the CDR3 DNA reads TGCGCCAGCAGCTCAAGCGGGGGGGCCGACGGGGAGCTGTTTTTT. The encoded protein is CASSSSGGADGELFF. Full variable domain (missing parts from reference TRBV5-1 and TRBJ2-2): KAGVTQTPRYLIKTRGQQVTLSCSPISGHRSVSWYQQTPGQGLQFLFEYFSETQRNKGNFPGRFSGRQFSNSRSEMNVSTLELGDSALYLCASSSSGGADGELFFGEGSRLTVL.